The T cell receptor (beta chain) under discussion was sequenced for a study of blood T cell repertoires in COVID-19. At the level of the study: Acute and convalescent COVID-19 samples came from the United States, Italy and Spain. The cDNA or gDNA used as material had been derived from T cells, B-cell-depleted T cells, or PBMCs.

Trimming removed 9 bases from V and 3 bases from J; junction bases left unmatched: 6. CDR3 size: 13 residues. Per the germline V gene, CDR1 is SNHLY and CDR2 is FYNNEI. Here immunoSEQ multiplex PCR was the method, and the copy in TCRdb shows in-frame clones only, minus some. The table records 57,000 or so clones, about three quarters of them present only once. This clonotype was obtained from a man in his forties or fifties with active or convalescent COVID-19. The genes are TRBV2 and TRBJ2-7; 9 bases are a match to TRBD1. Sequencing input: peripheral blood. For the CDR3, the DNA is TGTGCCAGGGGGACAGGGTCTGGCTACGAGCAGTACTTC. It specifies CARGTGSGYEQYF.